The next 17 T cell receptor beta chains were all read from a single sample in a study of cytomegalovirus exposure and HLA in healthy donors. This PCR relied on a set of 60 Vbeta primers and 13 Jbeta primers. The method was immunoSEQ multiplex PCR; TCRdb's version includes in-frame clones alone and lacks a portion of them. This table holds about 170,000 clones, almost 85% found once. Sequencing was done on a sample of PBMCs. All receptors come from a boy younger than 10 in good health and CMV-seronegative.

The rearrangement joins TRBV5-1 to TRBJ1-4; unclear D gene. CDR1 is SGHRS and CDR2 is YFSETQ in the germline V gene. V shed 0 bases and J shed 4 bases, with 16 bases lying between them. This CDR3 contains 17 residues. This CDR3 is CASSLVGGGSRNEKLFF. In nucleotides, the CDR3 is TGCGCCAGCAGCTTGGTCGGAGGAGGCTCGCGTAATGAAAAACTGTTTTTT.

This chain connects TRBV5-4 to TRBJ2-7; 7 bases fit TRBD2. Germline CDR1 SGHNT, CDR2 YYREEE (reference sequence). CDR3 size: 16 residues. The ends lost 5 bases at V and 0 bases at J; junction bases unmatched: 11. CDR3 in amino acids: CASRPEVAGYSYEQYF. The CDR3 DNA sequence: TGTGCCAGCAGGCCGGAGGTAGCGGGTTACTCCTACGAGCAGTACTTC.

The gene calls are TRBV5-1 and TRBJ1-1, with a tentative D call TRBD1 (5 bases). The germline CDR1 and CDR2 sequences are SGHRS and YFSETQ. CDR3 length equals 15 residues. V was pared by 3 bases and J by 0 bases, with 12 bases between. As DNA, the CDR3 is TGCGCCAGCAGCTCTGACAGACCGATGAACACTGAAGCTTTCTTT. Its protein product is CASSSDRPMNTEAFF.

The chain uses TRBV7-3 and TRBJ2-1; 11 bases match TRBD2. Trimming removed 3 bases from V and 2 bases from J; junction bases left unmatched: 9. Germline assignment: CDR1 SGHTA and CDR2 FQGTGA. This CDR3 has 18 residues. CDR3 amino acids: CASSFGLAGSPTYNEQFF. The DNA for the CDR3 is TGTGCCAGCAGCTTCGGACTAGCGGGTTCCCCTACCTACAATGAGCAGTTCTTC.

This sequence joins TRBV7-9 and TRBJ1-1; D is possibly TRBD1 (6 bases). V lost 3 bases to trimming and J lost 0 bases, with 11 bases between them. Germline CDR1 reads SEHNR; CDR2 reads FQNEAQ (reference sequence). This CDR3 contains 15 residues. The CDR3 loop is CASSLEGGMNTEAFF. CDR3 bases: TGTGCCAGCAGCTTGGAAGGGGGAATGAACACTGAAGCTTTCTTT.

The rearrangement links TRBV28 to TRBJ1-1; 10 bases line up with TRBD1. Germline V CDR1 and CDR2: MDHEN, SYDVKM. The length of the CDR3 is 15 residues. V dropped 5 bases and J dropped 5; count of bases not matched to a gene: 8. CDR3 bases: TGTGCCAGCAGTGACCCGGGACAGGGGTGGACTGAAGCTTTCTTT. Residues: CASSDPGQGWTEAFF.

The chain is built from TRBV7-2 and TRBJ2-7, with 8 bases matching TRBD2. From germline, CDR1 is SGHTA and CDR2 FQGNSA. V trimming: 2 bases; J trimming: 7 bases; junction bases outside the gene matches: 19. This CDR3 has 18 residues. In DNA, the CDR3 is TGTGCCAGCAGCTTACGTCCGGGCCCGGGACTAGGAATAAAGGAGCAGTACTTC. Translation: CASSLRPGPGLGIKEQYF.

The V call is TRBV14, the J call TRBJ1-1; 10 positions match TRBD1. This CDR3 contains 15 residues. Germline V gene sequence: CDR1 SGHDN, CDR2 FVKESK. The V and J ends lost 1 base and 6 bases, in that order; junction bases with no gene match: 5. CDR3 coding DNA: TGTGCCAGCAGCCAAGTAGGGACAGGGGTTGCTGAAGCTTTCTTT. As protein: CASSQVGTGVAEAFF.

This sequence joins TRBV27 and TRBJ2-1; TRBD2 matches at 7 bases. The germline CDR1 and CDR2 sequences are MNHEY and SMNVEV (reference sequence). The CDR3 covers 14 residues. V dropped 6 bases and J dropped 5; count of bases not matched to a gene: 7. The CDR3 DNA is TGTGCCAGCAGGATAGCGGGCTACCACAATGAGCAGTTCTTC. It specifies CASRIAGYHNEQFF.

V gene TRBV5-1 combines with J gene TRBJ2-1; weak D call: TRBD1 (6 bases). This CDR3 is built from 15 residues. The V end lost 4 bases, the J end lost 5 bases, and 16 bases lay between the germline ends. The germline CDR1 and CDR2 sequences are SGHRS and YFSETQ. CDR3 sequence reads: CASSPEQGFDNEQFF. In nucleotides, the CDR3 is TGCGCCAGCAGCCCAGAGCAGGGGTTTGACAATGAGCAGTTCTTC.

The V call is TRBV7-8, the J call TRBJ2-7; 11 bases are shared with TRBD2. With 5 bases clipped from V and 1 base from J, the junction kept 7 bases outside the gene matches. Germline V gene data show CDR1 as SGHVS and CDR2 as FQNEAQ. The CDR3 covers 16 residues. CDR3 sequence: CASSLPLAGESYEQYF. CDR3 DNA sequence: TGTGCCAGCAGCCTCCCACTAGCGGGAGAGTCCTACGAGCAGTACTTC.

V and J are TRBV6-1 and TRBJ2-1; TRBD2 agrees at 13 bases. The CDR3 loop spans 18 amino acids. Germline V gene sequence: CDR1 MNHNS, CDR2 SASEGT. The J segment lost 8 bases and the V segment lost 1 base, leaving 11 bases of the junction unmatched. The CDR3 coding sequence is TGTGCCAGCAGTGAAGAAACATCGGGGACTAGCGGGGCGGATGAGCAGTTCTTC. Translated, it gives CASSEETSGTSGADEQFF.

The chain joins TRBV28 to TRBJ2-2, with TRBD1 identical over 10 bases. There are 16 residues in the CDR3. The V gene end was trimmed by 7 bases and the J gene end by 4 bases; junction bases not matched to a gene: 9. CDR1 and CDR2 from the germline V gene are MDHEN and SYDVKM. The CDR3 DNA reads as TGTGCCAGCACCCGATCCGGGACAGGGGCCACCGGGGAGCTGTTTTTT. Translation gives CASTRSGTGATGELFF.

The chain employs TRBV7-8 and TRBJ2-7, with TRBD2 identical over 13 bases. The ends lost 0 bases at V and 3 bases at J; junction bases unmatched: 11. The CDR3 covers 19 residues. Germline V gives CDR1 SGHVS, CDR2 FQNEAQ. This chain's CDR3 is CASSLAGLAGPRGGYEQYF. The CDR3 DNA reads TGTGCCAGCAGCTTAGCGGGACTAGCGGGACCCCGAGGGGGCTACGAGCAGTACTTC.

The CDR3 sequence is CASSEAGRGTDTQYF. CDR3 sequence (DNA): TGTGCCAGCAGTGAAGCCGGCAGGGGCACAGATACGCAGTATTTT. The J gene is TRBJ2-3, the V gene TRBV6-1; possibly TRBD1 for D (5 bases). Germline V gives CDR1 MNHNS, CDR2 SASEGT. V was trimmed by 0 bases and J by 1 base, leaving 8 bases between them. This CDR3 spans 15 amino acids.

About this clone itself: Different DNA sequences within this sample yield the same CDR3. The genes are TRBV5-1 and TRBJ1-1; maybe TRBD1 (5 bases). V dropped 7 bases and J dropped 1 base, with 17 bases sitting between them. The germline V gene has CDR1 SGHRS and CDR2 YFSETQ. The CDR3 length is 15 residues. The CDR3 protein is CASRASLGENTEAFF. CDR3 nucleotides: TGCGCCAGCCGGGCGAGTCTAGGGGAGAACACTGAAGCTTTCTTT.

Only one count was recorded for this clone. The rearrangement links TRBV19 to TRBJ1-5; weak D call: TRBD1 (5 bases). V lost 3 bases, J lost 0 bases, and 12 bases lay in between. There are 16 residues in the CDR3. Looked up from germline, CDR1 is LNHDA and CDR2 is SQIVND (reference sequence). CDR3 in DNA: TGTGCCAGTAGTATCCCCAGGGAAAATAGCAATCAGCCCCAGCATTTT. It is translated as CASSIPRENSNQPQHF. Full variable domain (outside the CDR3, taken from reference TRBV19 and TRBJ1-5): DGGITQSPKYLFRKEGQNVTLSCEQNLNHDAMYWYRQDPGQGLRLIYYSQIVNDFQKGDIAEGYSVSREKKESFPLTVTSAQKNPTAFYLCASSIPRENSNQPQHFGDGTRLSIL.